These T cell receptor beta chains were read from a single sample in a study of PD-1 blockade in classical Hodgkin lymphoma. Produced via immunoSEQ multiplex PCR; TCRdb's table is partial and in-frame only. The sample has 40,000 or so clones, 87% seen once. The sequenced sample was peripheral blood mononuclear cells (PBMCs), obtained at baseline. These TCRs come from a human donor with classical Hodgkin lymphoma. Both conserved end residues are part of each CDR3. A D gene is named only where the DNA matches it firmly. Only some rows state a clone size, as once, few, many or a class for expanded clones.

J gene | D gene | clone size | V gene | CDR3 protein | CDR3 DNA
TRBJ1-4 | . | . | TRBV7-9 | CASSLGLGTGDEKLFF | TGTGCCAGCAGCTTAGGGCTCGGAACAGGCGATGAAAAACTGTTTTTT
TRBJ1-1 | TRBD1 | once | TRBV18 | CASSMTGMNTEAFF | TGTGCCAGCTCTATGACAGGGATGAACACTGAAGCTTTCTTT
TRBJ2-1 | . | . | TRBV5-4 | CASSLGGISYNEQFF | TGTGCCAGCAGCTTAGGGGGAATCTCCTACAATGAGCAGTTCTTC
TRBJ2-7 | TRBD2 | . | TRBV10-3 | CAIMVAGDSYEQYF | TGTGCCATCATGGTAGCGGGGGACTCCTACGAGCAGTACTTC
TRBJ2-7 | . | . | TRBV10-3 | CAIRHPGALSYEQYF | TGTGCCATCAGACACCCAGGGGCCCTCTCCTACGAGCAGTACTTC
TRBJ1-1 | TRBD1 | . | TRBV19 | CATINRGGIVPTEAFF | TGTGCCACAATCAACAGGGGTGGAATAGTTCCCACTGAGGCTTTCTTT
TRBJ1-1 | . | . | TRBV5-1 | CASSLATNTEAFF | TGCGCCAGCAGCTTGGCGACGAACACTGAAGCTTTCTTT
TRBJ1-2 | . | . | TRBV5-4 | CASSLGLGRENYGYTF | TGTGCCAGCAGCCTGGGTCTAGGCAGGGAAAACTATGGCTACACCTTC
TRBJ2-3 | . | . | TRBV18 | CASSRGQDTDTQYF | TGTGCCAGCTCGAGAGGACAAGACACAGATACGCAGTATTTT
TRBJ2-2 | TRBD2 | few | TRBV6-5 | CASRTPGGRPGELFF | TGTGCCAGCAGAACCCCGGGAGGAAGACCCGGGGAGCTGTTTTTT
TRBJ1-2 | . | . | TRBV7-9 | CASSLPRRGNNYGYTF | TGTGCCAGCAGCTTACCCCGGCGCGGAAATAACTATGGCTACACCTTC
TRBJ2-2 | TRBD2 | . | TRBV5-1 | CASSYREVNTGELFF | TGCGCCAGCAGCTATCGGGAGGTCAACACCGGGGAGCTGTTTTTT
TRBJ2-1 | TRBD2 | . | TRBV7-9 | CASSRPSGVNNEQFF | TGTGCCAGCAGCCGCCCGAGCGGGGTTAACAATGAGCAGTTCTTC
TRBJ2-5 | . | . | TRBV4-2 | CASSQGDRQETQYF | TGTGCCAGCAGCCAAGGGGACCGCCAAGAGACCCAGTACTTC
TRBJ2-1 | TRBD2 | . | TRBV4-2 | CASRPSGSLNNEQFF | TGTGCCAGCAGACCCAGCGGGAGCTTGAACAATGAGCAGTTCTTC
TRBJ1-1 | . | . | TRBV6-1 | CASSEYPGLVFQAFF | TGTGCCAGCAGTGAATATCCAGGGTTGGTCTTTCAAGCTTTCTTT
TRBJ2-7 | . | . | TRBV29-1 | CSVARRQRYEQYF | TGCAGCGTTGCTCGGAGGCAGAGGTACGAGCAGTACTTC
TRBJ2-2 | . | . | TRBV2 | CASSEAGYLGELFF | TGTGCCAGCAGTGAAGCGGGGTACCTCGGGGAGCTGTTTTTT
TRBJ2-7 | . | . | TRBV2 | CASSQRRPRGEQYF | TGTGCCAGCAGCCAAAGGAGGCCCCGCGGGGAGCAGTACTTC
TRBJ2-1 | TRBD2 | . | TRBV6-8 | CASSYAGGAGNEQFF | TGTGCCAGCAGTTACGCCGGGGGGGCCGGCAATGAGCAGTTCTTC
TRBJ2-7 | . | . | TRBV6-1 | CASKGGATYEQYF | TGTGCCAGCAAAGGAGGTGCTACCTACGAGCAGTACTTC
TRBJ2-3 | TRBD1 | . | TRBV28 | CASTNGQGATDTQYF | TGTGCCAGCACCAACGGGCAGGGGGCGACAGATACGCAGTATTTT
TRBJ1-2 | . | . | TRBV6-6 | CASAPGSFGDYGYTF | TGTGCCAGCGCACCGGGGTCGTTTGGGGACTATGGCTACACCTTC
TRBJ2-7 | TRBD1 | . | TRBV7-8 | CASSVPGQGSYEQYF | TGTGCCAGCAGTGTACCGGGACAGGGGAGCTACGAGCAGTACTTC
TRBJ2-3 | TRBD2 | . | TRBV4-1 | CASSQDFLAGWTGTQYF | TGCGCCAGCAGCCAAGATTTCCTAGCGGGATGGACGGGTACGCAGTATTTT
TRBJ1-2 | TRBD1 | . | TRBV5-4 | CASSVDRVGVYF | TGTGCCAGCAGCGTCGACAGGGTTGGGGTTTACTTC
TRBJ2-1 | TRBD1 | . | TRBV6-6 | CASRADRDWNEQFF | TGTGCCAGCAGAGCCGACAGGGATTGGAATGAGCAGTTCTTC
TRBJ2-7 | . | . | TRBV10-3 | CAISEWDEQYF | TGTGCCATCAGTGAGTGGGACGAGCAGTACTTC
TRBJ2-7 | TRBD2 | . | TRBV7-9 | CASRPRLAGGGEQYF | TGTGCCAGCAGGCCCCGACTAGCGGGAGGAGGGGAGCAGTACTTC
TRBJ2-7 | TRBD1 | . | TRBV29-1 | CSVLTGNEQYF | TGCAGCGTCCTGACAGGGAACGAGCAGTACTTC
TRBJ2-5 | TRBD1 | . | TRBV28 | CASSPRTGPWETQYF | TGTGCCAGCAGTCCGCGGACAGGGCCCTGGGAGACCCAGTACTTC
TRBJ2-5 | . | once | TRBV7-8 | CASSQVITEGRETQYF | TGTGCCAGCAGCCAAGTTATCACAGAAGGGCGGGAGACCCAGTACTTC
TRBJ1-4 | . | . | TRBV19 | CASSIPRGGTNEKLFF | TGTGCCAGTAGTATACCCAGGGGTGGAACTAATGAAAAACTGTTTTTT
TRBJ2-3 | . | once | TRBV5-8 | CASGTRPGDTQYF | TGTGCCAGCGGAACTAGGCCGGGAGATACGCAGTATTTT
TRBJ2-1 | . | once | TRBV9 | CASSVGPLTLIQNEQFF | TGTGCCAGCAGCGTAGGGCCTTTAACGCTGATTCAGAATGAGCAGTTCTTC
TRBJ2-2 | . | few | TRBV6-6 | CASSYSGQPHGELFF | TGTGCCAGCAGTTACTCCGGGCAGCCCCACGGGGAGCTGTTTTTT
TRBJ1-6 | TRBD1 | . | TRBV5-1 | CASSLVTGGAGYSPLHF | TGCGCCAGCAGCTTGGTGACAGGGGGCGCGGGGTATTCACCCCTCCACTTT
TRBJ1-1 | . | . | TRBV6-1 | CASSESRGSREYEAFF | TGTGCCAGCAGTGAATCCCGGGGCAGCCGAGAATATGAAGCTTTCTTT
TRBJ2-7 | TRBD1 | once | TRBV27 | CASSLGTGAYEQYF | TGTGCCAGCAGTTTAGGGACAGGAGCCTACGAGCAGTACTTC
TRBJ2-7 | . | . | TRBV6-5 | CASSPNRDAYEQYF | TGTGCCAGCAGCCCCAACCGGGACGCCTACGAGCAGTACTTC
TRBJ1-2 | TRBD1 | . | TRBV11-1 | CASSPGQDTGYGYTF | TGTGCCAGCAGCCCTGGACAGGATACGGGCTATGGCTACACCTTC
TRBJ2-7 | TRBD2 | . | TRBV9 | CASSAPFPVRGGEQYF | TGTGCCAGCAGCGCCCCCTTTCCGGTCCGGGGGGGCGAGCAGTACTTC
TRBJ2-2 | . | . | TRBV9 | CASSVVGWTGELFF | TGTGCCAGCAGCGTAGTGGGGTGGACCGGGGAGCTGTTTTTT
TRBJ1-3 | . | . | TRBV27 | CASSLYPPRGAGSGNTIYF | TGTGCCAGCAGTTTATATCCCCCCCGGGGGGCTGGCAGTGGAAACACCATATATTTT
TRBJ2-7 | . | . | TRBV19 | CASSIDLGYEQYF | TGTGCCAGTAGTATAGATCTGGGTTACGAGCAGTACTTC
TRBJ2-1 | TRBD2 | . | TRBV5-1 | CASSLAQAGGYNEQFF | TGCGCCAGCAGCTTGGCCCAAGCGGGAGGGTACAATGAGCAGTTCTTC
TRBJ2-1 | . | . | TRBV27 | CASRVTANNEQFF | TGTGCCAGCAGGGTGACAGCCAACAATGAGCAGTTCTTC
TRBJ2-3 | TRBD2 | few | TRBV9 | CASSVGGRPRGTDTQYF | TGTGCCAGCAGCGTAGGAGGCCGCCCGCGGGGGACAGATACGCAGTATTTT
TRBJ2-3 | TRBD2 | . | TRBV11-2 | CASSGGASGGAFTDTQYF | TGTGCCAGCAGCGGCGGGGCTAGCGGGGGGGCCTTCACAGATACGCAGTATTTT
TRBJ2-3 | TRBD1 | . | TRBV5-1 | CASSLQGANTDTQYF | TGCGCCAGCAGCTTACAGGGGGCAAACACAGATACGCAGTATTTT
TRBJ1-1 | TRBD1 | few | TRBV7-2 | CASSLLGQGSSEAFF | TGTGCCAGCAGCTTACTTGGACAGGGGAGCTCTGAAGCTTTCTTT
TRBJ2-1 | TRBD2 | . | TRBV18 | CASSPGLRTRPNNEQFF | TGTGCCAGCTCACCAGGATTGCGGACTAGACCAAACAATGAGCAGTTCTTC
TRBJ2-7 | TRBD1 | . | TRBV7-9 | CASTKTGDEQYF | TGTGCCAGCACCAAGACAGGGGACGAGCAGTACTTC
TRBJ1-4 | . | . | TRBV5-1 | CASSFYSATNEKLFF | TGCGCCAGCAGCTTCTACAGTGCAACTAATGAAAAACTGTTTTTT
TRBJ2-1 | . | . | TRBV11-2 | CASSLVRKYNEQFF | TGTGCCAGCAGCTTAGTACGGAAATACAATGAGCAGTTCTTC
TRBJ1-2 | . | . | TRBV14 | CASSQGDRGPYVGYTF | TGTGCCAGCAGCCAAGGCGACCGGGGCCCCTATGTTGGCTACACCTTC
TRBJ2-7 | TRBD1 | . | TRBV6-5 | CASSYLSGTGRTEQYF | TGTGCCAGCAGTTACTTGTCCGGGACAGGTAGGACCGAGCAGTACTTC